This T cell receptor (beta chain) came from a study of cytomegalovirus exposure and HLA in healthy donors. This clone turned up a few times. Antigen: not known. The study's findings and limits: As a later analysis showed, a missense DCLRE1C variant was linked to trimming of TCR beta V- and J-genes.

Use of 60 Vbeta and 13 Jbeta primers characterized the PCR. Here immunoSEQ multiplex PCR was the method, and the copy in TCRdb shows in-frame clones only, minus some. The sample consists of under 200,000 clones, roughly 75% of them appearing once. Germline loops: CDR1 SGDLS, CDR2 YYNGEE. The V gene end was trimmed by 0 bases and the J gene end by 3 bases; junction bases not matched to a gene: 6. The CDR3 extends over 15 amino acids. This receptor was obtained from a female donor in good health and CMV-seronegative. The sequencing sample was made of PBMCs. V is TRBV9 and J is TRBJ2-7, with 7 bases identical to TRBD2. The CDR3 loop is CASSVGSSGLYEQYF. The CDR3 DNA reads as TGTGCCAGCAGCGTAGGTTCTAGCGGACTCTACGAGCAGTACTTC. The full variable domain, completed using reference TRBV9 and TRBJ2-7, is DSGVTQTPKHLITATGQRVTLRCSPRSGDLSVYWYQQSLDQGLQFLIQYYNGEERAKGNILERFSAQQFPDLHSELNLSSLELGDSALYFCASSVGSSGLYEQYFGPGTRLTVT.